This T cell receptor beta chain comes out of a study of long-term antiretroviral therapy in people with HIV. Between the trimmed V and J ends, which lost 1 base and 1 base, there was a span of 7 bases. This CDR3 comprises 14 residues. Germline CDR1 SGHVS, CDR2 FQNEAQ. immunoSEQ v3.0 was run at survey level. A per-sample goal of about 35,000-55,000 T-cell genomes was targeted by sequencing. The data were produced by immunoSEQ multiplex PCR, yet TCRdb's version contains in-frame clones alone and is incomplete. The sample lists about 27,000 clones, around 77% occurring once. This receptor was taken from a man under 40 with HIV. The chain is built from TRBV7-8 and TRBJ1-1; D gene uncertain. The sample consisted of unsorted PBMCs, taken 2.1 years after starting antiretroviral therapy. This CDR3 reads CASSLGSGNTEAFF. CDR3 nucleotides: TGTGCCAGCAGCTTAGGTTCGGGGAACACTGAAGCTTTCTTT. The complete variable domain, with remaining parts taken from reference TRBV7-8 and TRBJ1-1, reads GAGVSQSPRYKVAKRGQDVALRCDPISGHVSLFWYQQALGQGPEFLTYFQNEAQLDKSGLPSDRFFAERPEGSVSTLKIQRTQQEDSAVYLCASSLGSGNTEAFFGQGTRLTVV.